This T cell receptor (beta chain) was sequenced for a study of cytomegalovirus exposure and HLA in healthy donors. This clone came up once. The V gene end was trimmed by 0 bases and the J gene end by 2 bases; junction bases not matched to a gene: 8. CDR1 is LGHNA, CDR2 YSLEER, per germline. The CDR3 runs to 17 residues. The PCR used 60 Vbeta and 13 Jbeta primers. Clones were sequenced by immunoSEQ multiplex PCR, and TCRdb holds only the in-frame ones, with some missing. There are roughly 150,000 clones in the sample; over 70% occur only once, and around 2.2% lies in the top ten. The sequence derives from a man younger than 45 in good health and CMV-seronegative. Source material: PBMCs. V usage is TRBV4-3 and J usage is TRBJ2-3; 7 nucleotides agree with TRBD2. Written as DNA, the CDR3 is TGCGCCAGCAGCCAAGATCTGGAGCGGGATCTCACAGATACGCAGTATTTT. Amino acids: CASSQDLERDLTDTQYF.